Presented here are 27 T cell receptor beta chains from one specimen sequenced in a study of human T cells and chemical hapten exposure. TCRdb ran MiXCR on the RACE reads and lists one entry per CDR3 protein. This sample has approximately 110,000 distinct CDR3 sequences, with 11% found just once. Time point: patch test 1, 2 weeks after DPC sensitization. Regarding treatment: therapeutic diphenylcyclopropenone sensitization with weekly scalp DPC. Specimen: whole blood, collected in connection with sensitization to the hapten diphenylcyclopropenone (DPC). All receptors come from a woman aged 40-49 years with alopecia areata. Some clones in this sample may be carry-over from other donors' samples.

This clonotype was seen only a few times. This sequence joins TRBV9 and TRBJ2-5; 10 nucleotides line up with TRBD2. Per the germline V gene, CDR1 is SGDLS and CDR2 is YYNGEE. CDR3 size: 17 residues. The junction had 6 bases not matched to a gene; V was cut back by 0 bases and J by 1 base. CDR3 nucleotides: TGTGCCAGCAGCGTAGGATCTAGCGGGGGCATCCAAGAGACCCAGTACTTC. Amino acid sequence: CASSVGSSGGIQETQYF.

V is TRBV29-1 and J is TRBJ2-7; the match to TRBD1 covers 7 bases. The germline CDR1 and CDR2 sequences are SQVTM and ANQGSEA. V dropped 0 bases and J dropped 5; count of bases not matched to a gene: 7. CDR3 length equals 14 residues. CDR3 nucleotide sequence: TGCAGCGTTGAAGAGTCACAGGGGAGAAACGAGCAGTACTTC. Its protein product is CSVEESQGRNEQYF.

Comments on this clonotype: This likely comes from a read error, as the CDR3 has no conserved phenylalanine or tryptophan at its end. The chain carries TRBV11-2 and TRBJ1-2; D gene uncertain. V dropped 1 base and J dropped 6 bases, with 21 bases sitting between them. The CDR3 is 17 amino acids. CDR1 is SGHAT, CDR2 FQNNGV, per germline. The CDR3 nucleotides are TGTGCCAGCAGCTTAGGGCACGGCGTAGATCGCTCTAATGGCTACACCTCC. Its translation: CASSLGHGVDRSNGYTS.

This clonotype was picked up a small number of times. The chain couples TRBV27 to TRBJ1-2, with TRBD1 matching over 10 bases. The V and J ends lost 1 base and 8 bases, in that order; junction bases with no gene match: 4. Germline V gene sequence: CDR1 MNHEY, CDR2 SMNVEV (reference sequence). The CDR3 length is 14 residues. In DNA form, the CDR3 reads TGTGCCAGCAGTTTATATGGGACAGGGGAAGGCTACACCTTC. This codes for CASSLYGTGEGYTF.

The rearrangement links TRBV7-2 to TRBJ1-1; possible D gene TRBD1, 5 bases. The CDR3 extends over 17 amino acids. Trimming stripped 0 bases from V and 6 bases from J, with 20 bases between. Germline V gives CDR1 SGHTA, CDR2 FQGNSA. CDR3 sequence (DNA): TGTGCCAGCAGCTTAGCGGTTTTCGTGGGGTCGGGGGCTGAAGCTTTCTTT. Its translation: CASSLAVFVGSGAEAFF. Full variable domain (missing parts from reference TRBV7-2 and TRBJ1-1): GAGVSQSPSNKVTEKGKDVELRCDPISGHTALYWYRQSLGQGLEFLIYFQGNSAPDKSGLPSDRFSAERTGGSVSTLTIQRTQQEDSAVYLCASSLAVFVGSGAEAFFGQGTRLTVV.

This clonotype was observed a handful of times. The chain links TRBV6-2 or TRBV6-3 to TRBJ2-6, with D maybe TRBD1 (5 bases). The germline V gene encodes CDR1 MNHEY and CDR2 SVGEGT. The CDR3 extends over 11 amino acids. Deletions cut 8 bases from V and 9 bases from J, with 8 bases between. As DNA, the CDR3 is TGTGCCAGCCTCACAGGCAACGTCCTGACTTTC. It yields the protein CASLTGNVLTF.

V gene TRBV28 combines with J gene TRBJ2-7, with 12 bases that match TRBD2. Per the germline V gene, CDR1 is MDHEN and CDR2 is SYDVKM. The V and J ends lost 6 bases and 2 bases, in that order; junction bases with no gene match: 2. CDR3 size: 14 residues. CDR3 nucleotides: TGTGCCAGCAGCGGGACTAGCGGGCCCTACGAGCAGTACTTC. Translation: CASSGTSGPYEQYF. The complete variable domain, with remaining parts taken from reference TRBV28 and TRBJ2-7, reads DVKVTQSSRYLVKRTGEKVFLECVQDMDHENMFWYRQDPGLGLRLIYFSYDVKMKEKGDIPEGYSVSREKKERFSLILESASTNQTSMYLCASSGTSGPYEQYFGPGTRLTVT.

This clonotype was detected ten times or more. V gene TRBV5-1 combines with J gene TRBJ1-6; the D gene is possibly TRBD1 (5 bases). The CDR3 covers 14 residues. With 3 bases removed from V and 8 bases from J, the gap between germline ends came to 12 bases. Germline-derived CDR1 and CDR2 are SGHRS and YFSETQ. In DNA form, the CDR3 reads TGCGCCAGCAGCTATGACGGGGGAGATTCACCCCTCCACTTT. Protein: CASSYDGGDSPLHF. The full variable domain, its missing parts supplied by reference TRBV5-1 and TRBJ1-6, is KAGVTQTPRYLIKTRGQQVTLSCSPISGHRSVSWYQQTPGQGLQFLFEYFSETQRNKGNFPGRFSGRQFSNSRSEMNVSTLELGDSALYLCASSYDGGDSPLHFGNGTRLTVT.

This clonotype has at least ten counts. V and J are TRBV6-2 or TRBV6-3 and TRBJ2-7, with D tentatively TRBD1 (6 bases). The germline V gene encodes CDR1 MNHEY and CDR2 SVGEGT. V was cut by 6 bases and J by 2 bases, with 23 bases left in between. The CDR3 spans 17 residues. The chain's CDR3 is CASRTTKPPGTTYEQYF. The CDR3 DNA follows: TGTGCCAGCAGAACAACGAAACCCCCCGGGACAACCTACGAGCAGTACTTC.

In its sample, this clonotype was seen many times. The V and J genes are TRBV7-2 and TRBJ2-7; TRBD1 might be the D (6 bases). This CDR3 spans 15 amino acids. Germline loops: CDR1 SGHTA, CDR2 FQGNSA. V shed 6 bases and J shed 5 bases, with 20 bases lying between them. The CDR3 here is CASSLGAGALNEQYF. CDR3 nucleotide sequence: TGTGCCAGCAGTTTGGGGGCAGGGGCGCTCAACGAGCAGTACTTC.

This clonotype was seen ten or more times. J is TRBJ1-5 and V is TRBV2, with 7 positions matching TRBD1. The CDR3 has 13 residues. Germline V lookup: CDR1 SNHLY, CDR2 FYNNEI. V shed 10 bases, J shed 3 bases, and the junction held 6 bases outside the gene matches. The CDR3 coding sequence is TGTGCCACCCAGCAGGGGGACAATCAGCCCCAGCATTTT. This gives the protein CATQQGDNQPQHF. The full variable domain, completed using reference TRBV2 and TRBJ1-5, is EPEVTQTPSHQVTQMGQEVILRCVPISNHLYFYWYRQILGQKVEFLVSFYNNEISEKSEIFDDQFSVERPDGSNFTLKIRSTKLEDSAMYFCATQQGDNQPQHFGDGTRLSIL.

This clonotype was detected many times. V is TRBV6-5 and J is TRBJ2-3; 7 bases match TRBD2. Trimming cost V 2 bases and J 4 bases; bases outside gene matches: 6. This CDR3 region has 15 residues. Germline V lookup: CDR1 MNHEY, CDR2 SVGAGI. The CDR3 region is CASSYGGSRSDTQYF. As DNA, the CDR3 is TGTGCCAGCAGTTACGGCGGGAGTAGGTCAGATACGCAGTATTTT.

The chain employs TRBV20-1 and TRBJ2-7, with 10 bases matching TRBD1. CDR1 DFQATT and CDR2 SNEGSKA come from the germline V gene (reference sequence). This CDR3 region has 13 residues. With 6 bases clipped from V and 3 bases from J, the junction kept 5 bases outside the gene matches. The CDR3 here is CSAHDRGLYEQYF. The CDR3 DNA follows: TGCAGTGCCCATGACAGGGGGCTCTACGAGCAGTACTTC.

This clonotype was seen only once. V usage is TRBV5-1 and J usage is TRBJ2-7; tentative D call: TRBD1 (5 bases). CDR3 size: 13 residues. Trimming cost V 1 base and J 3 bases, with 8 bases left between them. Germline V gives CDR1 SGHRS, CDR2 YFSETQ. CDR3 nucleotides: TGCGCCAGCAGCTTGACAGGAGACTACGAGCAGTACTTC. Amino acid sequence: CASSLTGDYEQYF.

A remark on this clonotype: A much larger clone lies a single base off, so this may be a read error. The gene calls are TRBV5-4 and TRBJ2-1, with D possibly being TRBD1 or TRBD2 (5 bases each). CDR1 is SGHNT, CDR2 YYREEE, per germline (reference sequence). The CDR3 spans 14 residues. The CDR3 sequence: CASSLRGPANEQLF. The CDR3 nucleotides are TGCGCCAGCAGCTTACGGGGCCCAGCAAATGAGCAGCTCTTC.

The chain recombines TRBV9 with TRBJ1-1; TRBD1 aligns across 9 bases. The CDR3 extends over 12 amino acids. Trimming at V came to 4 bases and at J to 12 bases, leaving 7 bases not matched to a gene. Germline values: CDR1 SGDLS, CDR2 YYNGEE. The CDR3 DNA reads TGTGCCAGCAGCAGGGGCGACAGGGGGTCTTTCTTT. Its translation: CASSRGDRGSFF.

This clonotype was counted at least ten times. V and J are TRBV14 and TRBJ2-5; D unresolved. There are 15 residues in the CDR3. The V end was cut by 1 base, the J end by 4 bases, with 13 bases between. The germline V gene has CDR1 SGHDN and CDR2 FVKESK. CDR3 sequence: CASSQGLTSGETQYF. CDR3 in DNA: TGTGCCAGCAGCCAAGGTCTCACCTCGGGAGAGACCCAGTACTTC.

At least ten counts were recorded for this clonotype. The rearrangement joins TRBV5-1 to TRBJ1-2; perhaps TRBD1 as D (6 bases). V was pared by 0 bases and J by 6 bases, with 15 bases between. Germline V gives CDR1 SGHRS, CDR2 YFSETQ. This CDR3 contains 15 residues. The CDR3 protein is CASSLAQGTRDGYTF. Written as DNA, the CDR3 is TGCGCCAGCAGCTTGGCACAGGGAACCCGAGATGGCTACACCTTC.

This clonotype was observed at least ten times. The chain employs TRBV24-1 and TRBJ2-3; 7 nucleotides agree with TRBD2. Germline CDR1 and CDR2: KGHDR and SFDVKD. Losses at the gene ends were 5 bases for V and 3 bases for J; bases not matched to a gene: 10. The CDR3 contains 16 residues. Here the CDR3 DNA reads TGTGCCACCAGTGCCCGGACTCAGGGAGGGACAGATACGCAGTATTTT. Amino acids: CATSARTQGGTDTQYF.

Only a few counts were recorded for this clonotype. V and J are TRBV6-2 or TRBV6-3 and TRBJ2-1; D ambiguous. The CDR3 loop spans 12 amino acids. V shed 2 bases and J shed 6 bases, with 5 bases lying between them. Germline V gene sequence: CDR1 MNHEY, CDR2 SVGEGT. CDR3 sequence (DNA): TGTGCCAGCAGTTACCCCGGCAATGAGCAGTTCTTC. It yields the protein CASSYPGNEQFF.

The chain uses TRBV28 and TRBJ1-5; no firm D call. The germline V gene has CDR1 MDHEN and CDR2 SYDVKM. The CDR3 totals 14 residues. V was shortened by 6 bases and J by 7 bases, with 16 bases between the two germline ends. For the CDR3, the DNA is TGTGCCAGCAGGGACTGGGGAGAATCCCAGCCCCAGCATTTT. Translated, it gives CASRDWGESQPQHF.

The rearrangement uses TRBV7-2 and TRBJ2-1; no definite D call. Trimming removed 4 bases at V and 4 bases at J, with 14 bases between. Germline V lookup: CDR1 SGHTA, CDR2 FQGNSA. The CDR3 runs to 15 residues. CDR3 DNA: TGTGCCAGCAGCTCAAATCGACCCGATTACAATGAGCAGTTCTTC. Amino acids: CASSSNRPDYNEQFF. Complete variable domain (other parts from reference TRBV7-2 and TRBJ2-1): GAGVSQSPSNKVTEKGKDVELRCDPISGHTALYWYRQSLGQGLEFLIYFQGNSAPDKSGLPSDRFSAERTGGSVSTLTIQRTQQEDSAVYLCASSSNRPDYNEQFFGPGTRLTVL.

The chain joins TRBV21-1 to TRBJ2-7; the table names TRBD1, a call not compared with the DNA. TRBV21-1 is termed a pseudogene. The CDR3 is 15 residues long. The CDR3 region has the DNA TGTGCCAGCAGCAAAGATGGGGGACAGGGGAACGAGCAGTACTTC. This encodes CASSKDGGQGNEQYF.

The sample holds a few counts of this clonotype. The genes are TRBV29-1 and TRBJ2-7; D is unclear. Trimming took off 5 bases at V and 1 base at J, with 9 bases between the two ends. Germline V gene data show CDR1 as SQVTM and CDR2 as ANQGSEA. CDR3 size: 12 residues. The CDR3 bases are TGCAGCGTTTCCGGGCCTTCCTACGAGCAGTACTTC. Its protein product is CSVSGPSYEQYF.

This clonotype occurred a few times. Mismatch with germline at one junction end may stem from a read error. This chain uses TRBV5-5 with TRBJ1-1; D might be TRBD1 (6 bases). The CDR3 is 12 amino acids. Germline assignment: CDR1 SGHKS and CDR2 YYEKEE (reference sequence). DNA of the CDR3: TGTGCCAGCAGCTTTGTGGGGGCCGGGAAAATCTTT. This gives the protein CASSFVGAGKIF.

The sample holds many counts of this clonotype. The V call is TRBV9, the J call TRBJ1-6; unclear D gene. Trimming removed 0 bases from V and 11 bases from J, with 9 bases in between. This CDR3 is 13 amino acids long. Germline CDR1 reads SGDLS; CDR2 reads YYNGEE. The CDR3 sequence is CASSVEVAAPLHF. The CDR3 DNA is TGTGCCAGCAGCGTAGAGGTGGCAGCACCCCTCCACTTT. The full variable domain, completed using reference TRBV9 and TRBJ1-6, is DSGVTQTPKHLITATGQRVTLRCSPRSGDLSVYWYQQSLDQGLQFLIQYYNGEERAKGNILERFSAQQFPDLHSELNLSSLELGDSALYFCASSVEVAAPLHFGNGTRLTVT.

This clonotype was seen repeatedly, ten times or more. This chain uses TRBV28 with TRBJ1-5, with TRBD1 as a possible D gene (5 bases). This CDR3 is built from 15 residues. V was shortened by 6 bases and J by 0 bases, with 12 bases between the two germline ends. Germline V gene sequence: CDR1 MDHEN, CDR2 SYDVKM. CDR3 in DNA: TGTGCCAGCAGCTCATCGGGGGGTAGCAATCAGCCCCAGCATTTT. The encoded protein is CASSSSGGSNQPQHF.